The next 22 T cell receptor beta chains were all read from a single sample in a study of T cell responses to AZD1222 COVID-19 vaccine. Generated by immunoSEQ multiplex PCR, the TCRdb table keeps only in-frame clones and is missing some. The table includes roughly 140,000 clones, 88% detected once. This sample comprised peripheral blood, obtained on day 0 of AZD1222 vaccination. All receptors derive from an adult in good health.

This clone appeared many times. The chain couples TRBV4-3 to TRBJ1-3, with unresolved D. The CDR3 is 16 amino acids. The germline V and J ends were trimmed by 1 base and 0 bases, with 10 bases remaining between them. Per germline, CDR1 LGHNA and CDR2 YSLEER. The CDR3 DNA sequence: TGCGCCAGCAGCCAAGCAACCGAACTCTCTGGAAACACCATATATTTT. Translation gives CASSQATELSGNTIYF.

This chain connects TRBV4-2 to TRBJ1-1; the match to TRBD1 covers 8 bases. V shed 5 bases, J shed 2 bases, and the junction held 7 bases outside the gene matches. This CDR3 has 15 amino acids. Looked up from germline, CDR1 is LGHNA and CDR2 is YNFKEQ. DNA of the CDR3: TGTGCCAGCAGCGGATACGGACAGGGCAACACTGAAGCTTTCTTT. Translated: CASSGYGQGNTEAFF.

The rearrangement uses TRBV12-5 and TRBJ2-7, with a tentative D call TRBD1 (5 bases). Trimming stripped 6 bases from V and 3 bases from J, with 6 bases between. This CDR3 comprises 11 residues. The V gene's germline CDR1 is LGHNT and CDR2 FRNRAP. The CDR3 DNA is TGTGCTAGTGGCACAGGCTACGAGCAGTACTTC. Encoded protein: CASGTGYEQYF.

The chain is built from TRBV5-1 and TRBJ1-2; perhaps TRBD1 as D (5 bases). This CDR3 contains 13 residues. Deletions cut 4 bases from V and 3 bases from J, with 10 bases between. From germline, CDR1 is SGHRS and CDR2 YFSETQ. In nucleotides, the CDR3 is TGCGCCAGCAGCATGGACAACTACTATGGCTACACCTTC. Translating it yields CASSMDNYYGYTF.

The chain is built from TRBV12-3 or TRBV12-4 and TRBJ2-3; D gene uncertain. V was clipped by 4 bases and J by 3 bases, with 5 bases between them. The length of the CDR3 is 12 residues. CDR3 DNA sequence: TGTGCCAGCAGTTCCCGAACAGATACGCAGTATTTT. As protein: CASSSRTDTQYF.

The chain combines TRBV7-2 with TRBJ2-7; D tentatively reads TRBD1 or TRBD2 (5 bases each). The germline V gene encodes CDR1 SGHTA and CDR2 FQGNSA. Trimming stripped 1 base from V and 5 bases from J, with 9 bases between. The CDR3 spans 13 residues. This chain's CDR3 is CASSLDRGHEQYF. The CDR3 DNA reads as TGTGCCAGCAGCTTAGATCGGGGCCACGAGCAGTACTTC.

The chain couples TRBV6-5 to TRBJ1-1, with D unclear. The germline V gene encodes CDR1 MNHEY and CDR2 SVGAGI. With 0 bases removed from V and 1 base from J, the gap between germline ends came to 12 bases. CDR3 length: 16 residues. The DNA of the CDR3 is TGTGCCAGCAGTTACTCCGCGTCCACTACGAACACTGAAGCTTTCTTT. It yields the protein CASSYSASTTNTEAFF.

Here the CDR3 DNA reads TGCGCCAGCAGCCAAGATCTAGTCAGGGAGACTGGAAACACCATATATTTT. Translated, it gives CASSQDLVRETGNTIYF. V usage is TRBV4-3 and J usage is TRBJ1-3, with D tentatively TRBD1 (5 bases). V was trimmed by 0 bases and J by 2 bases, leaving 14 bases between them. CDR3 length equals 17 residues. Looked up from germline, CDR1 is LGHNA and CDR2 is YSLEER.

The rearrangement joins TRBV15 to TRBJ1-5, with D maybe TRBD1 (6 bases). The CDR3 is 14 residues long. The germline V and J ends were trimmed by 3 bases and 7 bases, with 13 bases remaining between them. Germline V lookup: CDR1 LNHNV, CDR2 YYDKDF (reference sequence). The CDR3 sequence: CATSSGGLGQPQHF. DNA of the CDR3: TGTGCCACCAGCAGTGGGGGCCTCGGACAGCCCCAGCATTTT. Supplemented by reference TRBV15 and TRBJ1-5, the full variable domain reads DAMVIQNPRYQVTQFGKPVTLSCSQTLNHNVMYWYQQKSSQAPKLLFHYYDKDFNNEADTPDNFQSRRPNTSFCFLDIRSPGLGDTAMYLCATSSGGLGQPQHFGDGTRLSIL.

CDR3 region: CASSFSGGAGEQFF. The CDR3 DNA reads TGCGCCAGCAGCTTTAGCGGGGGGGCCGGTGAGCAGTTCTTC. The V call is TRBV5-1, the J call TRBJ2-1, with 11 bases matching TRBD2. This CDR3 is built from 14 residues. Germline lookup yields CDR1 SGHRS and CDR2 YFSETQ. Losses at the gene ends were 2 bases for V and 9 bases for J; bases not matched to a gene: 4. The full variable domain, rest sourced from reference TRBV5-1 and TRBJ2-1, is KAGVTQTPRYLIKTRGQQVTLSCSPISGHRSVSWYQQTPGQGLQFLFEYFSETQRNKGNFPGRFSGRQFSNSRSEMNVSTLELGDSALYLCASSFSGGAGEQFFGPGTRLTVL.

This rearrangement joins TRBV19 to TRBJ1-2; 7 bases match TRBD1. V lost 6 bases to trimming and J lost 5 bases; unmatched junction nucleotides: 9. From germline, CDR1 is LNHDA and CDR2 SQIVND (reference sequence). This CDR3 has 14 residues. CDR3 amino acids: CASRRQGGIYGYTF. CDR3 DNA sequence: TGTGCCAGTAGGAGACAGGGAGGGATTTATGGCTACACCTTC. Supplemented by reference TRBV19 and TRBJ1-2, the full variable domain reads DGGITQSPKYLFRKEGQNVTLSCEQNLNHDAMYWYRQDPGQGLRLIYYSQIVNDFQKGDIAEGYSVSREKKESFPLTVTSAQKNPTAFYLCASRRQGGIYGYTFGSGTRLTVV.

The chain couples TRBV7-9 to TRBJ2-1, with D maybe TRBD2 (6 bases). The CDR3 is 14 amino acids. Germline loops: CDR1 SEHNR, CDR2 FQNEAQ (reference sequence). The germline V and J ends were trimmed by 5 bases and 4 bases, with 12 bases remaining between them. CDR3 loop: CASSALAAYNEQFF. As DNA, the CDR3 is TGTGCCAGCAGCGCATTAGCGGCTTACAATGAGCAGTTCTTC.

This chain links TRBV5-1 with TRBJ2-1; 10 bases map to TRBD2. The CDR3 covers 17 residues. Trimming removed 2 bases from V and 0 bases from J; junction bases left unmatched: 5. Germline lookup yields CDR1 SGHRS and CDR2 YFSETQ. CDR3 in DNA: TGCGCCAGCAGCTTCCCTCTAGCGGGGGCCTCCTACAATGAGCAGTTCTTC. Protein: CASSFPLAGASYNEQFF.

The gene calls are TRBV15 and TRBJ2-7; D gene unclear. The V end was cut by 3 bases, the J end by 5 bases, with 11 bases between. CDR1 LNHNV and CDR2 YYDKDF come from the germline V gene (reference sequence). The CDR3 loop spans 13 amino acids. The CDR3 DNA is TGTGCCACCAGCAGCCCGGCAAGGGACGAGCAGTACTTC. Translation: CATSSPARDEQYF.

This clone was recorded only once. This chain connects TRBV9 to TRBJ2-7; 13 nucleotides match TRBD2. This CDR3 is built from 15 residues. Germline V gene sequence: CDR1 SGDLS, CDR2 YYNGEE. V lost 2 bases, J lost 3 bases, and 2 bases stayed unmatched. CDR3 DNA sequence: TGTGCCAGCAGCGTCGGACTAGCGGGGGACTACGAGCAGTACTTC. It encodes CASSVGLAGDYEQYF. Filled out from reference TRBV9 and TRBJ2-7, the complete variable domain reads DSGVTQTPKHLITATGQRVTLRCSPRSGDLSVYWYQQSLDQGLQFLIQYYNGEERAKGNILERFSAQQFPDLHSELNLSSLELGDSALYFCASSVGLAGDYEQYFGPGTRLTVT.

V gene TRBV5-1 combines with J gene TRBJ1-5; TRBD1 might be the D (6 bases). The CDR3 runs to 13 residues. Per germline, CDR1 SGHRS and CDR2 YFSETQ. The ends were cut back, 5 bases at V and 4 bases at J, with 10 bases in the middle. The CDR3 loop reads CASRQGQNQPQHF. In DNA, the CDR3 is TGCGCCAGCAGACAGGGACAAAATCAGCCCCAGCATTTT. Filled out from reference TRBV5-1 and TRBJ1-5, the complete variable domain reads KAGVTQTPRYLIKTRGQQVTLSCSPISGHRSVSWYQQTPGQGLQFLFEYFSETQRNKGNFPGRFSGRQFSNSRSEMNVSTLELGDSALYLCASRQGQNQPQHFGDGTRLSIL.

The V and J genes are TRBV7-3 and TRBJ2-3; D gene ambiguous. Between the trimmed V and J ends, which lost 1 base and 0 bases, there was a span of 5 bases. This CDR3 contains 14 residues. Germline loops: CDR1 SGHTA, CDR2 FQGTGA. The CDR3 is CASSLKGSTDTQYF. CDR3 DNA sequence: TGTGCCAGCAGCTTAAAGGGCAGCACAGATACGCAGTATTTT.

This sequence joins TRBV12-3 or TRBV12-4 and TRBJ1-1, with D unresolved. V dropped 2 bases and J dropped 14 bases, with 9 bases sitting between them. The CDR3 is made up of 10 amino acids. The CDR3 region is CASSLTDPFF. CDR3 in DNA: TGTGCCAGCAGTTTAACGGATCCCTTCTTT.

The gene calls are TRBV6-2 or TRBV6-3 and TRBJ2-7; the match to TRBD2 covers 10 bases. The V segment lost 4 bases and the J segment 6 bases; nucleotides outside the gene matches: 15. The germline V gene has CDR1 MNHEY and CDR2 SVGEGT. The CDR3 is made up of 17 amino acids. Here the CDR3 reads CASSFPVTSGRPGEQYF. The CDR3 DNA reads as TGTGCCAGCAGTTTTCCCGTGACTAGCGGGCGTCCTGGCGAGCAGTACTTC.

This clone was recorded a few times. The V gene is TRBV18, the J gene TRBJ1-3; TRBD1 is a possible D gene (5 bases). The CDR3 is 16 residues long. Trimming pared 2 bases from V and 0 bases from J, leaving 11 bases between. Germline V gives CDR1 KGHSH, CDR2 LQKENI. In DNA form, the CDR3 reads TGTGCCAGCTCACCATCTCAGGGTTTCTCTGGAAACACCATATATTTT. Its protein product is CASSPSQGFSGNTIYF.

This clone was counted only a few times. The chain links TRBV18 to TRBJ1-1; D unresolved. Trimming removed 2 bases at V and 7 bases at J, with 14 bases between. Germline V gene lookup returns CDR1 KGHSH and CDR2 LQKENI. The CDR3 has 14 amino acids. The CDR3 DNA is TGTGCCAGCTCACCAGAGGGCGCTCCTAGTGAAGCTTTCTTT. This translates into CASSPEGAPSEAFF.

This chain uses TRBV5-1 with TRBJ1-6; tentative D call: TRBD1 (6 bases). The CDR3 covers 14 residues. Trimming shortened V by 0 bases and J by 11 bases, and 12 bases separated the two germline ends. CDR1 is SGHRS, CDR2 YFSETQ, per germline. CDR3 loop: CASSLGGRGPPLHF. In DNA form, the CDR3 reads TGCGCCAGCAGCTTGGGGGGGCGTGGGCCACCCCTCCACTTT.